The source of this T cell receptor beta chain is a study of blood T cell repertoires in COVID-19. Overall study: Sample material is recorded as cDNA or gDNA derived from T cells, B-cell-depleted T cells, or PBMCs.

V dropped 5 bases and J dropped 4; count of bases not matched to a gene: 7. The V gene's germline CDR1 is SGHRS and CDR2 YFSETQ. The CDR3 covers 15 residues. This clone was counted once. Per the study methods: Nucleated cell counts were estimated from reference gene primer amplification. The method was immunoSEQ multiplex PCR; TCRdb's version includes in-frame clones alone and lacks a portion of them. V and J calls plus clone size are reproduced from that table; the DNA served to infer D and trimming. Of around 170,000 clones in the sample, approximately 87% were seen once. The sample consisted of peripheral blood. The sequence derives from a woman aged 65 to 85 with acute or convalescent COVID-19. The genes are TRBV5-1 and TRBJ2-1, with TRBD2 matching over 9 bases. The CDR3 nucleotides read TGCGCCAGCAGAGTTAGCGGGAGCTTATACAATGAGCAGTTCTTC. Residues: CASRVSGSLYNEQFF.